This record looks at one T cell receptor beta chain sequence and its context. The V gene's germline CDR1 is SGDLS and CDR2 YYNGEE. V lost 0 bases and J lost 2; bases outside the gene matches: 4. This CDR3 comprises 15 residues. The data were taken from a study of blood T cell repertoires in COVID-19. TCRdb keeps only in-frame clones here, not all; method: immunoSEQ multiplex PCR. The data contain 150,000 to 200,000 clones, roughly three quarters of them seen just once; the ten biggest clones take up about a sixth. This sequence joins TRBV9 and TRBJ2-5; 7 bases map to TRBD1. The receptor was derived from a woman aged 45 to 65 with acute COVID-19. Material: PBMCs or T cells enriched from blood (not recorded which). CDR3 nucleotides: TGTGCCAGCAGCGTAGCAGGGGGATGGCAAGAGACCCAGTACTTC. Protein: CASSVAGGWQETQYF.